This T cell receptor beta chain is from a study of blood T cell repertoires in COVID-19. The protocol was immunoSEQ multiplex PCR, while the TCRdb copy is restricted to in-frame clones and leaves out a portion. The sample holds more than 400,000 clones; around 87% are singletons and the top ten take roughly 0.7%. Germline V gene data show CDR1 as KGHSH and CDR2 as LQKENI. J lost 3 bases, V lost 6 bases, and 5 bases had no gene match. This CDR3 comprises 14 residues. The chain employs TRBV18 and TRBJ1-1; 9 nucleotides align to TRBD1. This receptor was identified in a woman between 18 and 30 years old who had recovered from COVID-19. The source material was PBMCs or T cells enriched from blood (not recorded which). CDR3 loop: CASSLTGGDTEAFF. The CDR3 coding sequence is TGTGCCAGCTCCCTGACAGGGGGGGACACTGAAGCTTTCTTT. The complete variable domain, with remaining parts taken from reference TRBV18 and TRBJ1-1, reads NAGVMQNPRHLVRRRGQEARLRCSPMKGHSHVYWYRQLPEEGLKFMVYLQKENIIDESGMPKERFSAEFPKEGPSILRIQQVVRGDSAAYFCASSLTGGDTEAFFGQGTRLTVV.